The 8 T cell receptor beta chains reported below all come from one sample, sequenced in a study of shared T cell receptors in the human thymus (dated by TCRdb to the early 2020s). Library creation used the immunoSEQ multiplex PCR assay. TCRdb limited this immuneACCESS table to in-frame rearrangements with V and J called. A share of clones is missing; checked studies link under half to unresolved V genes, and the rest is unexplained. In all, the sample holds fewer than 700,000 clones, and 88% of those were seen once. 0.0095% to 0.013% of the sample rests with the top ten. The data also belong to a second study, concerning human thymus T cells.

Source material: thymocytes. Receptors originate from a boy younger than two with a congenital heart defect. Donor details come from another sample of the same person, matched by shared clones.

The chain is built from TRBV15 and TRBJ1-1; TRBD1 is a possible D gene (6 bases). V lost 5 bases, J lost 3 bases, and 16 bases lay in between. Looked up from germline, CDR1 is LNHNV and CDR2 is YYDKDF (reference sequence). The CDR3 contains 15 residues. CDR3 DNA sequence: TGTGCCACCAGCTCCTGCGACAGGTGGGACACTGAAGCTTTCTTT. Translating it yields CATSSCDRWDTEAFF.

The DNA for the CDR3 is TGTGCCAGCAGCTTATCCCGGGGTTACGAGGATGGCTACACCTTC. Translation: CASSLSRGYEDGYTF. The rearrangement joins TRBV7-9 to TRBJ1-2; D gene uncertain. V lost 2 bases, J lost 6 bases, and 16 bases lay in between. This CDR3 spans 15 amino acids. Germline-derived CDR1 and CDR2 are SEHNR and FQNEAQ (reference sequence). The whole variable domain, remainder taken from reference TRBV7-9 and TRBJ1-2, is DTGVSQNPRHKITKRGQNVTFRCDPISEHNRLYWYRQTLGQGPEFLTYFQNEAQLEKSRLLSDRFSAERPKGSFSTLEIQRTEQGDSAMYLCASSLSRGYEDGYTFGSGTRLTVV.

The chain employs TRBV5-1 and TRBJ2-5; 10 bases line up with TRBD1. The tail of the sequence fits TRBJ2-7 better, so the J call may be wrong. In germline, CDR1 is SGHRS, CDR2 YFSETQ. The CDR3 covers 15 residues. The DNA of the CDR3 is TGCGCCAGCAGCTTCGGGACAGGGGACACCTACGAGCAGTACTTC. Residues: CASSFGTGDTYEQYF.

J is TRBJ1-2 and V is TRBV11-3; D remains unclear. Germline CDR1 is SGHNT and CDR2 is YENEEA. The CDR3 consists of 13 residues. V was trimmed by 4 bases and J by 2 bases, leaving 8 bases between them. In DNA, the CDR3 is TGTGCCAGCAGCTCCACCGGGAACTATGGCTACACCTTC. It translates to CASSSTGNYGYTF.

V is TRBV27 and J is TRBJ2-2, with D possibly matching TRBD2 (5 bases). V dropped 2 bases and J dropped 2 bases, with 6 bases sitting between them. Germline V lookup: CDR1 MNHEY, CDR2 SMNVEV (reference sequence). The CDR3 length is 14 residues. The CDR3 loop reads CASSLRENTGELFF. The CDR3 bases are TGTGCCAGCAGTTTACGGGAAAACACCGGGGAGCTGTTTTTT.

The V call is TRBV5-4, the J call TRBJ2-6, with D tentatively TRBD1 (5 bases). V shed 0 bases and J shed 4 bases, with 11 bases lying between them. The CDR3 covers 16 residues. The germline V gene encodes CDR1 SGHNT and CDR2 YYREEE (reference sequence). CDR3 bases: TGTGCCAGCAGCTTGGTTTCAGGGCTGGGGGCCAACGTCCTGACTTTC. Encoded protein: CASSLVSGLGANVLTF.

The rearrangement links TRBV28 to TRBJ2-1, with D possibly TRBD2 on 6 matching bases. Looked up from germline, CDR1 is MDHEN and CDR2 is SYDVKM. The CDR3 has 15 amino acids. Trimming pared 3 bases from V and 4 bases from J, leaving 13 bases between. CDR3 DNA sequence: TGTGCCAGCAGTTTGGGTAGCGGAGGTTACAATGAGCAGTTCTTC. It translates to CASSLGSGGYNEQFF.

This chain joins TRBV28 and TRBJ2-5, with D maybe TRBD2 (5 bases). This CDR3 is built from 13 residues. Germline CDR1 reads MDHEN; CDR2 reads SYDVKM. V dropped 0 bases and J dropped 3 bases, with 5 bases sitting between them. The DNA of the CDR3 is TGTGCCAGCAGTTTATGGGAGGAAGAGACCCAGTACTTC. It specifies CASSLWEEETQYF. Complete variable domain (other parts from reference TRBV28 and TRBJ2-5): DVKVTQSSRYLVKRTGEKVFLECVQDMDHENMFWYRQDPGLGLRLIYFSYDVKMKEKGDIPEGYSVSREKKERFSLILESASTNQTSMYLCASSLWEEETQYFGPGTRLLVL.